Listed below are T cell receptor beta chains from one sample, sequenced in a study of T cell repertoires and leukemia-associated antigens. Their target antigens are unknown. TCRdb itself ran the 5' RACE reads through MiXCR, one entry per CDR3 protein. Of 12,000 or so distinct CDR3 sequences detected, roughly 41% appear once; the ten largest clones hold 30% to 40%. Material: CD3+ T cells sorted from blood and cultured. Every receptor here comes from a female donor in good health. CDR3s include the opening cysteine and the closing phenylalanine or tryptophan. D genes are given only for firm matches. Only part of the rows carry a size: once, few, many, or a class if the clone is expanded.

size	V	J	D	DNA	CDR3
.	TRBV10-3	TRBJ2-2	.	TGTGCCATCAGTGACCCACGGGGTACCGGGGAGCTGTTTTTT	CAISDPRGTGELFF
medium-sized	TRBV24-1	TRBJ2-1	TRBD1	TGTGCCACCAGTGACTACCTTATTGGACAGGGGAGAGGCTGGTCCTACAATGAGCAGTTCTTC	CATSDYLIGQGRGWSYNEQFF
few	TRBV12-3/TRBV12-4	TRBJ2-7	.	TGTGCCAGCAGTTTGTACGATCCCAACTACGAGCAGTACTTC	CASSLYDPNYEQYF
.	TRBV4-1	TRBJ1-4	.	TGCGCCAGCAGCCAAGCCGGACAGCCAAATGAAAAACTGTTTTTT	CASSQAGQPNEKLFF
medium-sized	TRBV12-5	TRBJ2-3	.	TGTGCTAGTGGTTCTTTCACAGATACGCAGTATTTT	CASGSFTDTQYF
many	TRBV27	TRBJ1-2	.	TGTGCCAGCAGTTCCGGCGGGGGGTTGTACACCTTC	CASSSGGGLYTF
.	TRBV7-9	TRBJ2-5	.	.	CASSFYICSAPGLAGVETQYF
many	TRBV5-5	TRBJ1-1	.	TGTGCCAGCAGCTTGCCGACCGGGATGAACACTGAAGCTTTCTTT	CASSLPTGMNTEAFF
.	TRBV6-5	TRBJ2-3	TRBD2	TGTGCCAGCAGGCGGGAGGGCGATACGCAGTATTTT	CASRREGDTQYF
many	TRBV20-1	TRBJ2-3	.	TGCAGTGCCGGGGGCGGCGGTGGAGCAGATACGCAGTATTTT	CSAGGGGGADTQYF
.	TRBV5-1	TRBJ2-7	TRBD1	TGCGCCAGCAGCACACCCCGGGACAGCTCCTACGAGCAGTACTTC	CASSTPRDSSYEQYF
.	TRBV5-1	TRBJ2-1	TRBD2	TGCGCCAGCAGCCTAATTCCTAGCGGGAGGTCCGAGGAGCAGTTCTTC	CASSLIPSGRSEEQFF
medium-sized	TRBV12-3/TRBV12-4	TRBJ2-2	.	TGTGCCAGCACCACAGCAAAACGAAGGACCGGGGAGCTGTTTTTT	CASTTAKRRTGELFF
medium-sized	TRBV5-1	TRBJ2-7	.	TGCGCCAGCAGCTTGCAGGAGGGAGCCGAGCAGTACTTC	CASSLQEGAEQYF
once	TRBV20-1	TRBJ2-7	TRBD2	TGCAGTGCTAGGGGCAGCGGGACTACCTACGAGCAGTACTTC	CSARGSGTTYEQYF
medium-sized	TRBV9	TRBJ2-1	TRBD1	TGTGCCAGCAGCCCCCAGGGTGACAGGGGGGTGTTCTTC	CASSPQGDRGVFF
many	TRBV18	TRBJ2-7	TRBD2	TGTGCCAGCTCACCAGCTAGCGGGAGGACCAACCCGCAGTACTTC	CASSPASGRTNPQYF
.	TRBV6-5	TRBJ1-2	TRBD1	TGTGCCAGCAGTTACAGGCCGAGACAGGGGCTTGGCTATGGCTGCACCTTC	CASSYRPRQGLGYGCTF
.	TRBV6-5	TRBJ1-2	TRBD1	TGTGCCAGCAGTTACCTCCATAAGGTTCCTGGACAGGAAGCTAACTATGGCTACACCTTC	CASSYLHKVPGQEANYGYTF
medium-sized	TRBV12-3/TRBV12-4	TRBJ2-1	.	TGTGCCAGCAGTTTAGGCGGAGCCCTCAATGAGCAGTTCTTC	CASSLGGALNEQFF
few	TRBV20-1	TRBJ2-3	TRBD2	TGCAGTGCTAGTCCGGGGGGGTCAGATACGCAGTATTTT	CSASPGGSDTQYF
.	TRBV11-3	TRBJ2-1	TRBD2	TGTGCCAGCAGCTCCTTCCTAGCGGGAGAGTCGCCCTACAATGAGCAGTTCTTC	CASSSFLAGESPYNEQFF
.	TRBV5-1	TRBJ2-7	TRBD1	TGCGCCAGCAGCTTCCGGACAGGGGGGGACGAGCGATACTTC	CASSFRTGGDERYF
few	TRBV12-3/TRBV12-4	TRBJ1-5	.	TGTGCCAGCAGTTTAAACAGGGATGGCAATCAGCCCCAGCATTTT	CASSLNRDGNQPQHF
.	TRBV10-2	TRBJ2-7	TRBD2	TGCGCCAGCATAACGGGAGGGACCTACGAGCAGTACTTC	CASITGGTYEQYF
few	TRBV2	TRBJ2-7	.	TGTGCCAGCAGTGTTAACCGGTACGAGCAGTACTTC	CASSVNRYEQYF
.	TRBV5-1	TRBJ1-2	.	TGCGCCAGCAGCTTGGACGACAGGAGCTATGGCTACACCTTC	CASSLDDRSYGYTF
.	TRBV12-3/TRBV12-4	TRBJ2-2	.	TGTGCCAGCAGCACCAAGGGCACCGGGGAGCCGTTTTTT	CASSTKGTGEPFF
medium-sized	TRBV24-1	TRBJ2-1	.	TGTGCCACCAGTGATACATACTCGTATGAGCAGTTCTTC	CATSDTYSYEQFF